This T cell receptor (beta chain) is drawn from a study of CDR3 diversity in severe acne. TCRdb re-called the PCR reads with MiXCR, one entry per CDR3 protein. The repertoire holds around 100,000 distinct CDR3 sequences, with more than 45% as singletons. This clonotype was found many times. The CDR3 consists of 11 residues. CDR1 is SGHAT, CDR2 FQNNGV, per germline. The germline V and J ends were trimmed by 6 bases and 10 bases, with 10 bases remaining between them. This chain joins TRBV11-2 and TRBJ2-1, with unresolved D. The origin of this receptor is a male donor with acne. The sample comprised blood. DNA of the CDR3: TGTGCCAGCAGTTCCGGGCGAGAGCAGTTCTTC. It translates to CASSSGREQFF.